The subject of this entry is one TCR beta chain. What it binds is unknown. Here immunoSEQ multiplex PCR was the method, and the copy in TCRdb shows in-frame clones only, minus some. This table has around 30,000 clones, roughly two thirds appearing once. Deletions cut 5 bases from V and 3 bases from J, with 7 bases between. The V gene's germline CDR1 is SGHTA and CDR2 FQGNSA. The CDR3 has 12 residues. ViraFEST used viral peptide pools to expand antigen-specific CD4+ T cells before sequencing. Subsequent to 10 days of culture, CD4+ T cells were isolated. After 2 million or so PBMC were placed in each well, they were cultured with 10 IU/ml IL-2 and roughly 10 ug/ml peptides. Half the medium was swapped for IL-2 medium on days 3 and 7. This entry comes from a study of vaccination effects on CD4 cells after COVID-19. Notes on the study in general: Cross-reactivity toward common cold coronaviruses was confined to only 1 of 255 vaccine-induced clones in healthy vaccinees. Marked clonal contraction was seen late after vaccination (in both infection- and vaccine-induced clones).

The sample in question was CD4+ T cells from PBMCs cultured with HCoV-229E spike peptides, obtained before COVID-19 vaccination. This sequence was found in a human donor who received a COVID-19 vaccine. This rearrangement joins TRBV7-2 to TRBJ1-2, with no clear D. The CDR3 here is CASSPDHYGYTF. For the CDR3, the DNA is TGTGCCAGCAGCCCGGACCACTATGGCTACACCTTC.